The clone carrying this T cell receptor beta chain occurred once. The CDR3 totals 12 residues. The V gene end was trimmed by 8 bases and the J gene end by 5 bases; junction bases not matched to a gene: 4. Germline CDR1 MDHEN, CDR2 SYDVKM. Libraries were prepared by immunoSEQ multiplex PCR; TCRdb keeps only in-frame clonotypes and omits some of them. Found here are 150,000 to 200,000 clones, 90% of them singletons; the top ten hold 0.62%. This sample is part of a study of blood T cell repertoires in COVID-19. The source material was peripheral blood. The clonotype comes from a man aged 45 to 65 with acute or convalescent COVID-19. V gene TRBV28 combines with J gene TRBJ1-2, with 8 bases fitting TRBD1. The CDR3 here is CASRTGQYGYTF. The CDR3 region has the DNA TGTGCCAGCCGGACAGGGCAGTATGGCTACACCTTC.